The source of this T cell receptor (beta chain) is a study of blood T cell repertoires in COVID-19. Study as a whole: The samples span acute and convalescent COVID-19 from the United States, Italy and Spain. The cDNA or gDNA used as material had been derived from T cells, B-cell-depleted T cells, or PBMCs.

As handled by the study authors: Nucleated cell number was recorded as an estimate derived from reference gene primer amplification. Repertoires were generated with immunoSEQ multiplex PCR, while TCRdb's copy carries only in-frame clones and drops some. D and trimming were read from the DNA, whereas the V and J calls and clone size are those reported in that table. The table lists 200,000 to 300,000 clones, over 75% of them singletons, with 8% to 9.5% in the top ten. The CDR3 runs to 15 residues. The trim removed 3 bases at V and 1 base at J, leaving 5 bases unmatched. Germline-derived CDR1 and CDR2 are LGHDT and YNNKEL (reference sequence).

V usage is TRBV3-1 (or the pseudogene TRBV3-2) and J usage is TRBJ1-2; 7 positions match TRBD1. Sequencing was carried out using peripheral blood. The receptor was isolated from a human donor in a cohort sampled during active COVID-19. CDR3 bases: TGTGCCAGCAGCCACCCGGGACAGATTAACTATGGCTACACCTTC. It specifies CASSHPGQINYGYTF.